This T cell receptor (beta chain) was found in a study of graft-versus-host responses after intestinal transplantation. At the level of the study: Once they had received anti-thymocyte globulin induction, all recipients took tacrolimus and steroids for about three years.

Profiling relied on immunoSEQ multiplex PCR, and the TCRdb table lists in-frame clones only, not all of them. This table holds over 45,000 clones, approximately 95% found once. This CDR3 comprises 14 residues. V lost 2 bases and J 4 bases, leaving 9 bases between the germline ends. Germline V gene sequence: CDR1 KGHSH, CDR2 LQKENI. This sequence joins TRBV18 and TRBJ1-3; D is undetermined. This clonotype originated in a human patient who received an intestinal transplant, so some T cells may come from the graft donor. The source material was PBMCs, sampled more than 750 days after a first intestinal transplant, on the day of a second. The CDR3 protein is CASSPNGEGNTIYF. Written as DNA, the CDR3 is TGTGCCAGCTCACCAAACGGGGAAGGAAACACCATATATTTT.